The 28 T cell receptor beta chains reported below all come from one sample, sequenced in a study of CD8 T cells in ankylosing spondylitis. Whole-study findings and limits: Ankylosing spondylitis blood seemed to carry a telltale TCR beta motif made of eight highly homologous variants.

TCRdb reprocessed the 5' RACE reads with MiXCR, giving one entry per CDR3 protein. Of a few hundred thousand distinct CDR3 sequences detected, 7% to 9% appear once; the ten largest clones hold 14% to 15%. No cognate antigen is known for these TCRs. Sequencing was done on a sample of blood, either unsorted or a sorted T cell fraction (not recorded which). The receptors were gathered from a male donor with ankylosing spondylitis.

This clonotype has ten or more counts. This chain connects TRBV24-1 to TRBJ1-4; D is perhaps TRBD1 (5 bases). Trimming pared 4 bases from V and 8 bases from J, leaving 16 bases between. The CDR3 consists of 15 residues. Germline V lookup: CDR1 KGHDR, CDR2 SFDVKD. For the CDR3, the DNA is TGTGCCACCAGTGACCCGGGACCCCCGGAGGAAAAACTGTTTTTT. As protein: CATSDPGPPEEKLFF.

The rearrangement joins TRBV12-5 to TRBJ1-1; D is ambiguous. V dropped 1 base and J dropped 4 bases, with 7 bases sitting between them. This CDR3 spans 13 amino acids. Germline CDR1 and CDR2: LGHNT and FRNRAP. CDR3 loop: CASGLEVGTEAFF. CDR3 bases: TGTGCTAGTGGTTTGGAGGTCGGCACTGAAGCTTTCTTT.

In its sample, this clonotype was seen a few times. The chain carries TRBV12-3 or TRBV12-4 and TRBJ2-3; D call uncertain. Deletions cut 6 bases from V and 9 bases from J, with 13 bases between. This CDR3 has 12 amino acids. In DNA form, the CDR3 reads TGTGCCAGCAGCCTAATTGGCACCACGCAGTATTTT. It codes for CASSLIGTTQYF.

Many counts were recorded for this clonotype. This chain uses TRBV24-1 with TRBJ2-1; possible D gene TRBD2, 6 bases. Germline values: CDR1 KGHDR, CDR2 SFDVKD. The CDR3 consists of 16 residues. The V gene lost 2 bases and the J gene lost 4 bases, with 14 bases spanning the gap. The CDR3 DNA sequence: TGTGCCACCAGTGATTCGACGACTAGTCGGTACAATGAGCAGTTCTTC. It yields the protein CATSDSTTSRYNEQFF.

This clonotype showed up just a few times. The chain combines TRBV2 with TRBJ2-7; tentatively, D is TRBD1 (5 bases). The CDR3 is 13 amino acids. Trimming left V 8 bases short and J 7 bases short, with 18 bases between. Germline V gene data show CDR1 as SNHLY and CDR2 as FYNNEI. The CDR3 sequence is CASSPRVLGEQYF. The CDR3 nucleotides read TGTGCCAGCTCCCCCAGGGTTTTAGGGGAGCAGTACTTC.

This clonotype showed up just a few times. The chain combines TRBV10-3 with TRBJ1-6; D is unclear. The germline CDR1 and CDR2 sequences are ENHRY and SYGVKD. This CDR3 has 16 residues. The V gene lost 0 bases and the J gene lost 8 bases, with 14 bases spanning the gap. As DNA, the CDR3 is TGTGCCATCAGTGAGTCGAAAGCAGACGACGATTCACCCCTCCACTTT. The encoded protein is CAISESKADDDSPLHF.

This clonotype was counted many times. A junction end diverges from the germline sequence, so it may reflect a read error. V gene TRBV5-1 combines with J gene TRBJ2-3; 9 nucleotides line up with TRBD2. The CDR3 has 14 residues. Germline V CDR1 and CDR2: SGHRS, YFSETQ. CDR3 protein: CASSLGLATDTQYF. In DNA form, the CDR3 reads TGTGCCAGCAGCTTAGGACTAGCGACAGATACGCAGTATTTT.

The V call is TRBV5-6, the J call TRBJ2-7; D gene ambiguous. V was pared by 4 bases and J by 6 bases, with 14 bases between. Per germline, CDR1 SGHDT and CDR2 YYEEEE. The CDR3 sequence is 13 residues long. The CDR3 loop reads CASSPTVPGEQYF. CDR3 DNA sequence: TGTGCCAGCAGCCCCACCGTTCCGGGCGAGCAGTACTTC.

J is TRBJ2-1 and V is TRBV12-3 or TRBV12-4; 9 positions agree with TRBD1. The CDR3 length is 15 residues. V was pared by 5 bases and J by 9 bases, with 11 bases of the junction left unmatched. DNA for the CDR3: TGTGCCAGCAGTCCTGGACAGGGGAGATTTAGTGAGCAGTTCTTC. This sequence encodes CASSPGQGRFSEQFF.

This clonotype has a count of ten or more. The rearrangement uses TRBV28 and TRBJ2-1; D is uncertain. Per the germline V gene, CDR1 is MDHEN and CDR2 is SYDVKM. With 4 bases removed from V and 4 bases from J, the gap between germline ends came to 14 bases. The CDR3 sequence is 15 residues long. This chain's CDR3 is CASSWALSGYNEQFF. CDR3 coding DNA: TGTGCCAGCAGTTGGGCGCTAAGTGGGTACAATGAGCAGTTCTTC.

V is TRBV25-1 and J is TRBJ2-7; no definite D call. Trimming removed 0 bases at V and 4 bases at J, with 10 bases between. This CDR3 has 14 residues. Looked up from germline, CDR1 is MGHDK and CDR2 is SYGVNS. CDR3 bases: TGTGCCAGCAGTGAATATCGGCTAATTTACGAGCAGTACTTC. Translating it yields CASSEYRLIYEQYF.

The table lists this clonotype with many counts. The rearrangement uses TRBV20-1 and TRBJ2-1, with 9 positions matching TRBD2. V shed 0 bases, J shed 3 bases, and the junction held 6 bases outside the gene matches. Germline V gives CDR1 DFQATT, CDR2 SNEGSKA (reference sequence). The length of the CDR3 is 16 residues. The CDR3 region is CSARDPAGGVYNEQFF. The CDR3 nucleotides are TGCAGTGCTAGAGACCCAGCGGGAGGCGTCTACAATGAGCAGTTCTTC.

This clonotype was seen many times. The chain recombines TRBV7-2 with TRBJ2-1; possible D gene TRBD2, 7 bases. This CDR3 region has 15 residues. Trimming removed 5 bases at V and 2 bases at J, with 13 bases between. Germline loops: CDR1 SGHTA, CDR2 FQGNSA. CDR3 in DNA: TGTGCCAGCAGCCTCCCCGGGGGGCCCTACAATGAGCAGTTCTTC. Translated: CASSLPGGPYNEQFF.

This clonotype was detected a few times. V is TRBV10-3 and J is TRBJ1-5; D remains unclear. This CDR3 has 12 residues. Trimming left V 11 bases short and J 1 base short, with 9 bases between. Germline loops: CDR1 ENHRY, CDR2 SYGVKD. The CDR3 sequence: CAAGGSNQPQHF. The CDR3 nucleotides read TGTGCCGCGGGAGGGAGCAATCAGCCCCAGCATTTT.

This CDR3 reads CASQGNRVYNEQFF. CDR3 DNA sequence: TGTGCCAGCCAGGGGAACAGGGTCTACAATGAGCAGTTCTTC. This chain links TRBV7-9 with TRBJ2-1; a possible D gene is TRBD1 (6 bases). Germline V gene lookup returns CDR1 SEHNR and CDR2 FQNEAQ (reference sequence). Trimming cost V 8 bases and J 3 bases, with 14 bases left between them. The length of the CDR3 is 14 residues.

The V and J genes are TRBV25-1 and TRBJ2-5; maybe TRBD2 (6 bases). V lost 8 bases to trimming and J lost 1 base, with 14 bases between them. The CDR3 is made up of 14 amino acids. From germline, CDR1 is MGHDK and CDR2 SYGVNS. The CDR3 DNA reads TGTGCCAGCGGAAAGGGAGGTACCCAAGAGACCCAGTACTTC. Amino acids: CASGKGGTQETQYF.

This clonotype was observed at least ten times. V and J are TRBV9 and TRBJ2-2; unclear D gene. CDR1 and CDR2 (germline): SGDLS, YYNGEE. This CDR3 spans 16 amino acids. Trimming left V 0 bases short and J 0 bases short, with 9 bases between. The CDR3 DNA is TGTGCCAGCAGCGTAGGGTACGAAGCGAACACCGGGGAGCTGTTTTTT. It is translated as CASSVGYEANTGELFF.

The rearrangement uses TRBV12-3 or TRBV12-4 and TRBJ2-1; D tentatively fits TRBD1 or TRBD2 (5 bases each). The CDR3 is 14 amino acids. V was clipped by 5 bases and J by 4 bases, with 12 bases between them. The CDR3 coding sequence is TGTGCCAGCAGTCCGGGACGGACATACAATGAGCAGTTCTTC. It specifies CASSPGRTYNEQFF.

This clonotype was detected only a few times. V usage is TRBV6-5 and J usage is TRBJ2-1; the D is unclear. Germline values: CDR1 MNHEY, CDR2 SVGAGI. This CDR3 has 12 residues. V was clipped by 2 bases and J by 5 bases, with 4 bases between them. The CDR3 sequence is CASSYSDNEQFF. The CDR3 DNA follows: TGTGCCAGCAGTTACAGCGACAATGAGCAGTTCTTC.

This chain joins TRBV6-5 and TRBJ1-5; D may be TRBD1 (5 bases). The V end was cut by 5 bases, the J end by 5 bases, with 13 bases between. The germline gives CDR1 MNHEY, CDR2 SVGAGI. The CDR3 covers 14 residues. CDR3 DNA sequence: TGTGCCAGCAGTAACCAGGGCATCGATCAGCCCCAGCATTTT. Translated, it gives CASSNQGIDQPQHF.

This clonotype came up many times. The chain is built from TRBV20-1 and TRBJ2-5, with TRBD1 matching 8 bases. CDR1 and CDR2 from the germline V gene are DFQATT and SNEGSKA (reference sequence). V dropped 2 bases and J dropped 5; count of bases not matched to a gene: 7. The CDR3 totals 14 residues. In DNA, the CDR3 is TGCAGTGCTAGAACTGACAGGGGTGGGGAGACCCAGTACTTC. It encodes CSARTDRGGETQYF.

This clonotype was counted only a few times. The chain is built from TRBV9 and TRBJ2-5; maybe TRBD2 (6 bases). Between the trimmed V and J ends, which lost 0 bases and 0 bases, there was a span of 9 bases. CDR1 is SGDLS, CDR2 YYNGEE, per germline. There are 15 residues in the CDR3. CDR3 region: CASSVAGLYQETQYF. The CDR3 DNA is TGTGCCAGCAGCGTAGCGGGACTGTACCAAGAGACCCAGTACTTC.

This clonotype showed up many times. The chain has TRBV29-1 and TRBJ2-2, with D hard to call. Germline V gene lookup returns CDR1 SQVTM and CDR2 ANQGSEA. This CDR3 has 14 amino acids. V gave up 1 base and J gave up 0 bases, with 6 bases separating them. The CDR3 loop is CSVEGQANTGELFF. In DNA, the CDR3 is TGCAGCGTTGAAGGGCAGGCGAACACCGGGGAGCTGTTTTTT.

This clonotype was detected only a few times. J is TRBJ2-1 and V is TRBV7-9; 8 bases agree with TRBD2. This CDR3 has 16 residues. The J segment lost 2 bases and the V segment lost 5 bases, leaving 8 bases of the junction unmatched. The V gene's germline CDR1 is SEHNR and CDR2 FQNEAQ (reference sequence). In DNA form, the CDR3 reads TGTGCCAGCAGCATCCGGGGGGGCCTCGCCTACAATGAGCAGTTCTTC. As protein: CASSIRGGLAYNEQFF.

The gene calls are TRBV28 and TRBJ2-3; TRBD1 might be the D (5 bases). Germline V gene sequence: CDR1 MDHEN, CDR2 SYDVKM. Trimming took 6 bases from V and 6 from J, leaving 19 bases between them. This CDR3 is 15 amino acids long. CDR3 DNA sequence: TGTGCCAGCAGCCCCCTAGGGGTTTTTGCGGATACGCAGTATTTT. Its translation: CASSPLGVFADTQYF.

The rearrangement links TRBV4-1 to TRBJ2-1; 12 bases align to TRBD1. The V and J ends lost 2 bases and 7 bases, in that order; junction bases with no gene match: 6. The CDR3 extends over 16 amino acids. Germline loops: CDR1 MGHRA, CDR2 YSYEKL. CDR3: CASSQNRDRGQNEQFF. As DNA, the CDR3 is TGCGCCAGCAGCCAAAACCGGGACAGGGGGCAAAATGAGCAGTTCTTC.

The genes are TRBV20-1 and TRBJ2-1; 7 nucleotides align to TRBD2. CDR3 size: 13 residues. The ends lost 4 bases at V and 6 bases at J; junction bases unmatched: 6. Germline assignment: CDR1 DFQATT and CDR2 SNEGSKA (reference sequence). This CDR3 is CSATQGGTNEQFF. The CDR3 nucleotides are TGCAGTGCTACTCAGGGAGGGACCAATGAGCAGTTCTTC.

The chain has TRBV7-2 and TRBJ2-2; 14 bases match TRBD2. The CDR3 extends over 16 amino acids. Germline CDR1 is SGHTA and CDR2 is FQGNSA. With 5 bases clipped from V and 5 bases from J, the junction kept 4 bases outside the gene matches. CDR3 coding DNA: TGTGCCAGCAGCCGGACTAGCGGGAGGCTTACCGGGGAGCTGTTTTTT. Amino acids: CASSRTSGRLTGELFF.